The 27 T cell receptor beta chains below were found in one sample sequenced in a study of T cell repertoires in cytomegalovirus infection. TCRdb processed the reads anew with MiXCR; each CDR3 protein has one entry. The data contain roughly 630,000 distinct CDR3 sequences, approximately 24% of them singletons. Sequenced: CD8+ T cells from PBMCs. Every receptor here comes from a human donor in good health (CMV status not recorded). Some clones in this sample may be carry-over from other donors' samples.

As concerns this clonotype: A much larger clone differs by one base, so this may be a read error. A read error is likely, as this CDR3 ends without the conserved phenylalanine or tryptophan. This chain uses TRBV6-5 with TRBJ1-1, with 9 bases matching TRBD1. V shed 4 bases, J shed 3 bases, and the junction held 3 bases outside the gene matches. This CDR3 has 14 amino acids. The germline V gene encodes CDR1 MNHEY and CDR2 SVGAGI. The CDR3 DNA sequence: TGTGCCAGCAGTTTACAGGGGGCGCACACTGAAGCTTTCCTT. This codes for CASSLQGAHTEAFL.

This clonotype was seen ten or more times. This chain uses TRBV7-9 with TRBJ1-3; 10 bases are shared with TRBD1. V trimming: 5 bases; J trimming: 6 bases; junction bases outside the gene matches: 7. The CDR3 is 15 amino acids. CDR1 SEHNR and CDR2 FQNEAQ come from the germline V gene (reference sequence). CDR3 sequence: CASSHRDRGSNTIYF. The CDR3 nucleotides read TGTGCCAGCAGCCACCGGGACAGGGGATCAAACACCATATATTTT.

This clonotype was detected a few times. The V call is TRBV4-1, the J call TRBJ2-5, with D tentatively TRBD1 (6 bases). V shed 1 base and J shed 2 bases, with 8 bases lying between them. The CDR3 extends over 14 amino acids. CDR1 and CDR2 (germline): MGHRA, YSYEKL. Here the CDR3 reads CASSQGTVQETQYF. The CDR3 DNA reads as TGCGCCAGCAGCCAAGGGACAGTGCAAGAGACCCAGTACTTC.

The chain is built from TRBV7-9 and TRBJ1-4, with 7 bases aligning to TRBD1. CDR1 and CDR2 from the germline V gene are SEHNR and FQNEAQ (reference sequence). Trimming took 1 base from V and 6 from J; bases not matched to a gene: 5. The CDR3 is 15 residues long. CDR3 region: CASSLGYRGDEKLFF. Here the CDR3 DNA reads TGTGCCAGCAGCTTAGGTTACAGGGGAGATGAAAAACTGTTTTTT.

Many counts were recorded for this clonotype. The chain is built from TRBV7-4 and TRBJ2-3, with 10 bases aligning to TRBD2. Germline CDR1 is SGHVT and CDR2 is SQSDAQ. This CDR3 is built from 18 residues. Losses at the gene ends were 5 bases for V and 2 bases for J; bases not matched to a gene: 13. The CDR3 bases are TGTGCCAGCAGCCCCCAAGTGGAGCGGGGGGGTTTCACAGATACGCAGTATTTT. It codes for CASSPQVERGGFTDTQYF.

A note on this clonotype: A much larger clone differs by one base, so this may be a read error. The chain combines TRBV6-6 with TRBJ2-4; TRBD1 matches 8 bases. In germline, CDR1 is MNHNY, CDR2 SVGAGI (reference sequence). This CDR3 has 17 residues. CDR3 DNA sequence: TGTGCCAGCAGTTTTCTGCGGACAGGGTTAGCCAATAACATTCAGTACTTC. Protein sequence: CASSFLRTGLANNIQYF.

A remark on this clonotype: A much bigger clone sits one base away, suggesting this may be a read error. Lacking the conserved final phenylalanine or tryptophan, this CDR3 likely reflects a read error. This sequence joins TRBV7-2 and TRBJ2-1; TRBD1 matches at 7 bases. Germline V gives CDR1 SGHTA, CDR2 FQGNSA. The CDR3 has 16 amino acids. V lost 3 bases and J lost 4; bases outside the gene matches: 9. The CDR3: CASSFLRTGIYNEQFV. DNA for the CDR3: TGTGCCAGCAGCTTTTTGCGGACAGGCATATACAATGAGCAGTTCGTC.

This clonotype was seen many times. V gene TRBV6-2 or TRBV6-3 combines with J gene TRBJ2-7; possible D gene TRBD2, 5 bases. Germline CDR1 is MNHEY and CDR2 is SVGEGT. The CDR3 contains 12 residues. V lost 5 bases to trimming and J lost 4 bases, with 9 bases between them. The CDR3 DNA reads TGTGCCAGCAGTCGACGGGAATACGAGCAGTACGTC. This gives the protein CASSRREYEQYV.

This chain uses TRBV25-1 with TRBJ2-7; no clear D gene. The CDR3 contains 14 residues. Germline V gene lookup returns CDR1 MGHDK and CDR2 SYGVNS. Trimming cost V 6 bases and J 0 bases, with 12 bases left between them. CDR3 in DNA: TGTGCCAGCAGGGACGGAACATCCTCCTACGAGCAGTACTTC. This encodes CASRDGTSSYEQYF.

This clonotype was seen repeatedly, ten times or more. The chain joins TRBV7-6 to TRBJ2-7; tentatively, D is TRBD2 (6 bases). CDR3 length: 15 residues. Germline CDR1 reads SGHVS; CDR2 reads FNYEAQ. The germline V and J ends were trimmed by 1 base and 0 bases, with 10 bases remaining between them. CDR3 protein: CASSLGGTPSYEQYF. The CDR3 region has the DNA TGTGCCAGCAGCTTAGGAGGGACTCCCTCCTACGAGCAGTACTTC.

The gene calls are TRBV7-9 and TRBJ1-1; TRBD1 aligns across 8 bases. This CDR3 has 15 amino acids. In germline, CDR1 is SEHNR, CDR2 FQNEAQ (reference sequence). V lost 1 base to trimming and J lost 2 bases; unmatched junction nucleotides: 3. The CDR3 coding sequence is TGTGCCAGCAGCTTAGGGGGACAGGCCAACACTGAAGCTTTCTTT. As protein: CASSLGGQANTEAFF.

This clonotype was counted ten times or more. V gene TRBV7-6 combines with J gene TRBJ2-1, with 11 bases aligning to TRBD2. J was trimmed by 10 bases and V by 5 bases; bases with no gene match: 10. The CDR3 is 15 amino acids. The germline V gene encodes CDR1 SGHVS and CDR2 FNYEAQ. CDR3 nucleotides: TGTGCCAGCAGCATTAGCGGGGGGGCAGGAAAGGAGCAGTTCTTC. Protein sequence: CASSISGGAGKEQFF. Using reference TRBV7-6 and TRBJ2-1 for the parts outside the CDR3, the full variable domain is GAGVSQSPRYKVTKRGQDVALRCDPISGHVSLYWYRQALGQGPEFLTYFNYEAQQDKSGLPNDRFSAERPEGSISTLTIQRTEQRDSAMYRCASSISGGAGKEQFFGPGTRLTVL.

This clonotype came up many times. The chain uses TRBV7-6 and TRBJ1-2; D possibly corresponds to TRBD1 (6 bases). The length of the CDR3 is 15 residues. V gave up 0 bases and J gave up 5 bases, with 13 bases separating them. CDR1 is SGHVS, CDR2 FNYEAQ, per germline. The CDR3, as DNA: TGTGCCAGCAGCTTAGCCGGGACAAACCTTTATGGCTACACCTTC. Translated, it gives CASSLAGTNLYGYTF.

The chain employs TRBV29-1 and TRBJ2-7, with D perhaps matching TRBD1 or TRBD2 (5 bases each). Trimming took off 0 bases at V and 2 bases at J, with 20 bases between the two ends. This CDR3 contains 17 residues. The germline V gene has CDR1 SQVTM and CDR2 ANQGSEA. CDR3 sequence reads: CSVEELTGRKVTYEQYV. The DNA for the CDR3 is TGCAGCGTTGAAGAATTAACGGGACGGAAGGTGACCTACGAGCAGTACGTC.

This clonotype was found a few times. This chain uses TRBV10-3 with TRBJ1-4, with D perhaps TRBD1 (6 bases). V was shortened by 0 bases and J by 6 bases, with 11 bases between the two germline ends. CDR1 is ENHRY, CDR2 SYGVKD, per germline. This CDR3 region has 15 residues. The CDR3 region has the DNA TGTGCCATCAGTGAGTCGCACAGGGTGGATGAAAAACTGTTTTTT. It translates to CAISESHRVDEKLFF.

The chain couples TRBV7-9 to TRBJ2-1, with TRBD1 matching 9 bases. The V segment lost 3 bases and the J segment 7 bases; nucleotides outside the gene matches: 7. CDR1 SEHNR and CDR2 FQNEAQ come from the germline V gene (reference sequence). The CDR3 contains 15 residues. CDR3 region: CASSFRDRAVNEQFF. DNA for the CDR3: TGTGCCAGCAGCTTCCGGGACAGGGCGGTAAATGAGCAGTTCTTC.

This clonotype was seen repeatedly, ten times or more. The genes are TRBV7-2 and TRBJ2-2; D is possibly TRBD1 (6 bases). CDR1 is SGHTA, CDR2 FQGNSA, per germline. V gave up 7 bases and J gave up 3 bases, with 30 bases separating them. The CDR3 runs 20 residues. The CDR3 sequence is CASTEQQGRSPYRDTGELFF. CDR3 nucleotides: TGTGCCAGCACCGAACAACAGGGTCGGTCTCCTTACAGGGACACCGGGGAGCTGTTTTTT.

This clonotype was seen only a few times. Germline and junction disagree at one end, which may indicate a read error. V and J are TRBV7-7 and TRBJ2-7; 9 positions match TRBD1. The CDR3 extends over 15 amino acids. The germline V gene encodes CDR1 SSHAT and CDR2 FNYEAQ (reference sequence). CDR3 bases: TGTGCTAGCAGCCCCGGACAGGGGTCCTCGTCCGAGCAGTACTTC. This encodes CASSPGQGSSSEQYF.

Notes on this clonotype: A read error may be the cause here, since a much bigger clone is one base away. The missing conserved phenylalanine or tryptophan at the end of this CDR3 makes a read error likely. This chain uses TRBV7-9 with TRBJ2-3, with 7 bases that match TRBD2. V trimming: 0 bases; J trimming: 3 bases; junction bases outside the gene matches: 6. There are 16 residues in the CDR3. CDR1 SEHNR and CDR2 FQNEAQ come from the germline V gene (reference sequence). CDR3 region: CASSLALGGTTDTQYY. The CDR3 nucleotides are TGTGCCAGCAGCTTAGCGCTCGGGGGGACGACAGATACGCAGTATTAT.

This CDR3 is CASSQRDSAIAYNEQFF. CDR3 nucleotides: TGCGCCAGCAGCCAAAGGGACAGCGCGATCGCCTACAATGAGCAGTTCTTC. The gene calls are TRBV4-1 and TRBJ2-1, with 7 bases lining up with TRBD1. CDR3 length equals 17 residues. The V and J ends lost 2 bases and 2 bases, in that order; junction bases with no gene match: 9. CDR1 is MGHRA, CDR2 YSYEKL, per germline.

This clonotype has at least ten counts. The chain has TRBV11-2 and TRBJ1-1; D gene ambiguous. This CDR3 comprises 14 residues. V was clipped by 8 bases and J by 2 bases, with 15 bases between them. Per the germline V gene, CDR1 is SGHAT and CDR2 is FQNNGV. The CDR3 DNA reads as TGTGCCAGCTACAACGGGATCTTTAACACTGAAGCTTTCTTT. Protein sequence: CASYNGIFNTEAFF.

This clonotype has a handful of counts. This chain connects TRBV7-9 to TRBJ2-7, with 8 bases identical to TRBD2. Losses at the gene ends were 2 bases for V and 5 bases for J; bases not matched to a gene: 8. The CDR3 has 15 residues. The germline gives CDR1 SEHNR, CDR2 FQNEAQ (reference sequence). CDR3 in DNA: TGTGCCAGCAGCTTAACCGGGACTAGTAGAGACGAGCAGTACTTC. Its translation: CASSLTGTSRDEQYF.

This clonotype came up a few times. This chain links TRBV10-3 with TRBJ2-1; perhaps D is TRBD1 or TRBD2 (5 bases each). The V and J ends lost 10 bases and 7 bases respectively, with 20 bases between them. CDR3 length: 14 residues. From germline, CDR1 is ENHRY and CDR2 SYGVKD. The CDR3 bases are TGTGCCACCGGTTCCGGGACGGACGTTAATGAGCAGTTCTTC. It encodes CATGSGTDVNEQFF.

This clonotype came up many times. This rearrangement joins TRBV7-9 to TRBJ1-4; D ambiguous. This CDR3 region has 13 residues. Germline V gene lookup returns CDR1 SEHNR and CDR2 FQNEAQ (reference sequence). Trimming removed 6 bases from V and 0 bases from J, with 5 bases in between. Here the CDR3 DNA reads TGTGCCAGCAGTAAGGCAACTAATGAAAAACTGTTTTTT. Translating gives CASSKATNEKLFF.

This clonotype was counted many times. The rearrangement links TRBV7-9 to TRBJ2-3; D is unclear. V dropped 5 bases and J dropped 8 bases, with 5 bases sitting between them. The CDR3 consists of 10 residues. From germline, CDR1 is SEHNR and CDR2 FQNEAQ (reference sequence). CDR3 in amino acids: CASSAATQYF. CDR3 DNA: TGTGCCAGCAGCGCGGCTACGCAGTATTTT.

On this clonotype itself: Germline is not matched at one junction end, which may reflect a read error. The chain carries TRBV6-2 or TRBV6-3 and TRBJ2-5; D is possibly TRBD1 or TRBD2 (5 bases each). This CDR3 has 16 residues. Germline V CDR1 and CDR2: MNHEY, SVGEGT. The CDR3 protein is CASSYSIRLEEGTRYF. CDR3 in DNA: TGTGCCAGCAGTTACTCTATTAGGCTGGAGGAAGGGACCCGGTACTTC.

The chain carries TRBV27 and TRBJ2-1; the match to TRBD2 covers 13 bases. Germline values: CDR1 MNHEY, CDR2 SMNVEV (reference sequence). This CDR3 spans 19 amino acids. V trimming: 5 bases; J trimming: 2 bases; junction bases outside the gene matches: 12. The CDR3 loop reads CASSSRTTSGGLTYNEQFF. CDR3 DNA: TGTGCCAGCAGTAGCCGGACGACTAGCGGGGGGCTCACCTACAATGAGCAGTTCTTC.